One and the same sample provided the 8 T cell receptor beta chains below, sequenced in a study of blood T cells in healthy people across ages. It was with a sample-barcoded 5' primer and a J-beta primer mix that a second PCR of roughly 7 to 12 cycles was run. TCRdb re-analysed the 5' RACE reads in MiXCR, keeping a single row per CDR3 protein. This table holds hundreds of thousands of distinct CDR3 sequences, roughly two fifths found once. Sequenced sample: blood. These receptors came from an elderly man in good health.

Only a few counts were recorded for this clonotype. The V and J genes are TRBV28 and TRBJ2-1; D not resolved. The CDR3 has 14 residues. The V gene lost 2 bases and the J gene lost 3 bases, with 8 bases spanning the gap. Germline values: CDR1 MDHEN, CDR2 SYDVKM. CDR3 in DNA: TGTGCCAGCAGTTTACGACCCAACTACAATGAGCAGTTCTTC. Amino acid sequence: CASSLRPNYNEQFF.

The sample holds many counts of this clonotype. V and J are TRBV6-1 and TRBJ2-1; 9 bases are a match to TRBD1. V was clipped by 4 bases and J by 1 base; unmatched bases: 5. Germline assignment: CDR1 MNHNS and CDR2 SASEGT. The CDR3 loop spans 16 amino acids. The CDR3 is CASSGAGQGSYNEQFF. In DNA form, the CDR3 reads TGTGCCAGCAGTGGGGCGGGACAGGGATCCTACAATGAGCAGTTCTTC.

This clonotype was picked up a small number of times. The chain is built from TRBV9 and TRBJ1-2; 10 bases are a match to TRBD1. This CDR3 region has 13 residues. V shed 4 bases, J shed 8 bases, and the junction held 5 bases outside the gene matches. The germline gives CDR1 SGDLS, CDR2 YYNGEE. The CDR3 loop reads CASSMRQGAGYTF. CDR3 DNA sequence: TGTGCCAGCAGCATGCGACAGGGGGCCGGCTACACCTTC.

This clonotype was observed a handful of times. This rearrangement joins TRBV28 to TRBJ2-7; D is possibly TRBD1 (5 bases). Looked up from germline, CDR1 is MDHEN and CDR2 is SYDVKM. The CDR3 is made up of 15 amino acids. Trimming cost V 5 bases and J 5 bases, with 19 bases left between them. The CDR3 bases are TGTGCCAGCAGTCCGGCGCGACAGTCGTCCAACGAGCAGTACTTC. This translates into CASSPARQSSNEQYF.

About this clonotype itself: The junction shows a germline mismatch at one end, possibly a read error. The CDR3 here is CASSKERLATGELFF. CDR3 bases: TGCGCCAGCAGCAAAGAGCGACTAGCCACCGGGGAGCTGTTTTTT. The chain couples TRBV4-3 to TRBJ2-2; TRBD2 aligns across 7 bases. The germline V gene encodes CDR1 LGHNA and CDR2 YSLEER. The CDR3 runs to 15 residues.

This chain uses TRBV4-2 with TRBJ1-2; a weak D match, TRBD1 (5 bases). Trimming shortened V by 0 bases and J by 4 bases, and 9 bases separated the two germline ends. CDR1 LGHNA and CDR2 YNFKEQ come from the germline V gene. The CDR3 totals 14 residues. For the CDR3, the DNA is TGTGCCAGCAGCCAAGAGCGACAGTTCTATGGCTACACCTTC. Protein: CASSQERQFYGYTF.

This clonotype was recorded only once. A much larger clonotype is one base distant, so this may be a read error. V gene TRBV2 combines with J gene TRBJ2-1; 7 bases are a match to TRBD1. Germline lookup yields CDR1 SNHLY and CDR2 FYNNEI. The CDR3 consists of 15 residues. CDR3 sequence (DNA): TGTGCCAGCGGTGAAGTGGCAGGGGGTGGGAATGAGCAGTTCTTC. Its translation: CASGEVAGGGNEQFF.

This clonotype has at least ten counts. The chain recombines TRBV29-1 with TRBJ2-1; 11 nucleotides line up with TRBD2. Germline loops: CDR1 SQVTM, CDR2 ANQGSEA. The CDR3 is made up of 15 amino acids. Trimming at V came to 7 bases and at J to 7 bases, leaving 12 bases not matched to a gene. CDR3 coding DNA: TGCAGCGCCCTGGCGCTAGCGGGAGGAATAAATGAGCAGTTCTTC. It codes for CSALALAGGINEQFF.